The 11 T cell receptor beta chains below were found in one sample sequenced in a study of T cell changes during pregnancy in multiple sclerosis. TCRdb's table, derived via immunoSEQ multiplex PCR, lists solely in-frame clones and lacks some. The sample lists some 95,000 clones, 92% occurring once. This sample comprised peripheral blood, obtained in the first trimester of pregnancy. All receptors derive from a female donor with multiple sclerosis, enrolled in a pregnancy study.

The gene calls are TRBV4-3 and TRBJ2-7; D gene unclear. Germline lookup yields CDR1 LGHNA and CDR2 YSLEER. The ends were cut back, 0 bases at V and 3 bases at J, with 12 bases in the middle. CDR3 length: 15 amino acids. CDR3 amino acids: CASSQDAVSSYEQYF. The CDR3 DNA sequence: TGCGCCAGCAGCCAAGATGCGGTTTCGAGCTACGAGCAGTACTTC.

This clone was recorded a few times. V gene TRBV6-6 combines with J gene TRBJ2-7, with TRBD1 matching over 7 bases. There are 13 residues in the CDR3. The V gene end was trimmed by 10 bases and the J gene end by 0 bases; junction bases not matched to a gene: 6. Germline V CDR1 and CDR2: MNHNY, SVGAGI (reference sequence). In DNA form, the CDR3 reads TGTGCCACTACAACAGGGGACTCCTACGAGCAGTACTTC. The encoded protein is CATTTGDSYEQYF.

DNA of the CDR3: TGTGCCAGCAGTAGAGGACAGGTTGAAAAACTGTTTTTT. Amino acid sequence: CASSRGQVEKLFF. This chain joins TRBV27 and TRBJ1-4, with 7 bases matching TRBD1. CDR1 is MNHEY, CDR2 SMNVEV, per germline (reference sequence). The CDR3 contains 13 residues. The J segment lost 7 bases and the V segment lost 5 bases, leaving 4 bases of the junction unmatched.

This sequence joins TRBV6-5 and TRBJ1-1, with D possibly TRBD1 on 5 matching bases. With 0 bases removed from V and 5 bases from J, the gap between germline ends came to 10 bases. The CDR3 consists of 14 residues. Germline values: CDR1 MNHEY, CDR2 SVGAGI. CDR3 region: CASSYSKGRTEAFF. CDR3 DNA sequence: TGTGCCAGCAGTTACTCGAAGGGGAGGACTGAAGCTTTCTTT.

The chain joins TRBV5-4 to TRBJ1-4; a possible D gene is TRBD1 (6 bases). V was pared by 2 bases and J by 8 bases, with 16 bases between. CDR3 length: 15 residues. Germline CDR1 reads SGHNT; CDR2 reads YYREEE (reference sequence). CDR3 coding DNA: TGTGCCAGCAGCTTTTGGGGGGGCGCGTACGAAAAACTGTTTTTT. Translated: CASSFWGGAYEKLFF.

The chain couples TRBV19 to TRBJ1-4, with TRBD1 as a possible D gene (6 bases). Between the trimmed V and J ends, which lost 7 bases and 8 bases, there was a span of 17 bases. Germline lookup yields CDR1 LNHDA and CDR2 SQIVND (reference sequence). The CDR3 spans 14 residues. Written as DNA, the CDR3 is TGTGCCAGTACCCCGACAGGTTCAAAGGAAAAACTGTTTTTT. Its protein is CASTPTGSKEKLFF. Filled out from reference TRBV19 and TRBJ1-4, the complete variable domain reads DGGITQSPKYLFRKEGQNVTLSCEQNLNHDAMYWYRQDPGQGLRLIYYSQIVNDFQKGDIAEGYSVSREKKESFPLTVTSAQKNPTAFYLCASTPTGSKEKLFFGSGTQLSVL.

The rearrangement joins TRBV25-1 to TRBJ2-7; D might be TRBD1 (6 bases). This CDR3 spans 13 amino acids. The V gene lost 2 bases and the J gene lost 6 bases, with 11 bases spanning the gap. Germline assignment: CDR1 MGHDK and CDR2 SYGVNS. CDR3 region: CASSEPGTIEQYF. The CDR3 coding sequence is TGTGCCAGCAGTGAACCCGGGACAATCGAGCAGTACTTC.

This chain uses TRBV6-6 with TRBJ1-1; D is perhaps TRBD1 (6 bases). This CDR3 is 13 amino acids long. Per germline, CDR1 MNHNY and CDR2 SVGAGI (reference sequence). V lost 2 bases and J lost 7, with 11 bases in between. Here the CDR3 DNA reads TGTGCCAGCAGTTACCCGGACAGTTTTGAAGCTTTCTTT. Protein: CASSYPDSFEAFF.

The chain uses TRBV5-1 and TRBJ2-7; no clear D. This CDR3 spans 16 amino acids. Germline V CDR1 and CDR2: SGHRS, YFSETQ. The V gene lost 0 bases and the J gene lost 3 bases, with 16 bases spanning the gap. For the CDR3, the DNA is TGCGCCAGCAGCTTGGACAGCTACGCCCTAATCTACGAGCAGTACTTC. Amino acid sequence: CASSLDSYALIYEQYF.

As concerns this clone: Other DNA sequences within the sample encode an identical CDR3. The chain carries TRBV10-3 and TRBJ2-7; 8 nucleotides match TRBD1. With 9 bases clipped from V and 0 bases from J, the junction kept 7 bases outside the gene matches. Germline CDR1 is ENHRY and CDR2 is SYGVKD. The CDR3 contains 14 residues. The CDR3 is CAISPGTGSYEQYF. CDR3 DNA: TGTGCCATATCACCCGGGACAGGCTCCTACGAGCAGTACTTC.

This rearrangement joins TRBV4-1 to TRBJ2-1, with D possibly TRBD2 on 6 matching bases. The CDR3 sequence is 14 residues long. CDR1 is MGHRA and CDR2 is YSYEKL in the germline V gene. The ends were cut back, 4 bases at V and 7 bases at J, with 14 bases in the middle. The CDR3 loop is CASSPGEDHNEQFF. The CDR3 DNA sequence: TGCGCCAGCAGCCCGGGGGAAGACCATAATGAGCAGTTCTTC.